This T cell receptor (beta chain) came from a study of response to subunit inactivated influenza vaccine. Germline CDR1 reads SEHNR; CDR2 reads FQNEAQ (reference sequence). This CDR3 region has 15 residues. V was cut by 5 bases and J by 5 bases, with 19 bases left in between. This clonotype was counted only a few times. MiXCR, applied by TCRdb to the RT-PCR reads, yields one record per CDR3 protein. The sample holds about 170,000 distinct CDR3 sequences, approximately 12% seen once. These same records also appear under a second study, on T cells expressing NK-cell markers. From that study: It was by 5'RACE template switching with UMIs that TCR beta cDNA was made.

The V call is TRBV7-9, the J call TRBJ2-7, with D uncertain. The sample was CD8+ T cells sorted from PBMCs, taken roughly 13 days after vaccination. The receptor was derived from a man aged 45 to 65 who received an inactivated influenza vaccine. The CDR3 spells CASSRPGPSRDEQYF. The CDR3 nucleotides read TGTGCCAGCAGCCGACCGGGCCCAAGCCGGGACGAGCAGTACTTC.